This T cell receptor (beta chain) was captured by sequencing in a study of T cell responses to AZD1222 COVID-19 vaccine. A remark on this clone: The antigen remains undetermined.

TCRdb keeps only in-frame clones here, not all; method: immunoSEQ multiplex PCR. The table lists about 120,000 clones, 80% to 90% of them singletons. Germline CDR1 is MGHRA and CDR2 is YSYEKL. There are 16 residues in the CDR3. The V and J ends lost 0 bases and 4 bases, in that order; junction bases with no gene match: 1. Whole-study findings and limits: Clonal diversity may have been underestimated, and the donors were mostly white British, with more females than males. Spike-specific TCR breadth and depth rose after two AZD1222 doses. Repertoires were sampled only after the peak T cell response.

This TCR was sampled from an adult in good health. The sequencing used peripheral blood, collected on day 0 of MenACWY control vaccination. This sequence joins TRBV4-1 and TRBJ2-7; 15 bases line up with TRBD2. The CDR3 is CASSQEGLAGGYEQYF. CDR3 DNA sequence: TGCGCCAGCAGCCAAGAGGGACTAGCGGGGGGTTACGAGCAGTACTTC.